Below are 18 T cell receptor beta chains sequenced from a single sample in a study of blood T cell repertoires in COVID-19. Clones were sequenced by immunoSEQ multiplex PCR, and TCRdb holds only the in-frame ones, with some missing. The data show roughly 380,000 clones, roughly nine tenths seen once. The specimen sequenced was peripheral blood. The source is a woman aged 55-70 years with COVID-19, enrolled during active disease.

At least ten counts were recorded for this clone. The J gene is TRBJ1-2, the V gene TRBV10-1; D is possibly TRBD1 (6 bases). Between the trimmed V and J ends, which lost 6 bases and 8 bases, there was a span of 13 bases. This CDR3 is 12 amino acids long. The germline V gene has CDR1 WNHNN and CDR2 SYGVQD (reference sequence). DNA for the CDR3: TGCGCCAGCAGACCGACAGGAAGGGGCTACACCTTC. It translates to CASRPTGRGYTF.

This clone occurred once. The chain recombines TRBV14 with TRBJ2-1, with TRBD1 identical over 8 bases. The CDR3 runs to 19 residues. V gave up 3 bases and J gave up 4 bases; unmatched junction bases: 17. Germline loops: CDR1 SGHDN, CDR2 FVKESK. In DNA, the CDR3 is TGTGCCAGCAGCCACCCTCTTGGGACAGGTGGGGGGTCATACAATGAGCAGTTCTTC. Translation gives CASSHPLGTGGGSYNEQFF.

This chain uses TRBV5-4 with TRBJ1-3, with TRBD1 matching 9 bases. This CDR3 spans 16 amino acids. V was clipped by 1 base and J by 0 bases; unmatched bases: 2. CDR1 and CDR2 from the germline V gene are SGHNT and YYREEE (reference sequence). Written as DNA, the CDR3 is TGTGCCAGCAGCTTGCCGACAGGGGGCTCTGGAAACACCATATATTTT. Translating gives CASSLPTGGSGNTIYF.

This clone has only a few counts. The chain couples TRBV27 to TRBJ1-2, with no clear D. Per germline, CDR1 MNHEY and CDR2 SMNVEV (reference sequence). Trimming took 6 bases from V and 4 from J, leaving 9 bases between them. The CDR3 length is 12 residues. The DNA for the CDR3 is TGTGCCAGCAGAACGGGGTTCTATGGCTACACCTTC. Amino acids: CASRTGFYGYTF.

This clone was observed a single time. The gene calls are TRBV19 and TRBJ1-5; D may be TRBD1 (5 bases). This CDR3 contains 15 residues. The germline V and J ends were trimmed by 3 bases and 7 bases, with 16 bases remaining between them. Germline V gene data show CDR1 as LNHDA and CDR2 as SQIVND (reference sequence). The CDR3 region is CASSMGQMGGQPQHF. The DNA for the CDR3 is TGTGCCAGTAGTATGGGGCAGATGGGGGGACAGCCCCAGCATTTT.

The chain recombines TRBV7-2 with TRBJ1-1; tentatively, D is TRBD1 (5 bases). This CDR3 contains 15 residues. Deletions cut 5 bases from V and 4 bases from J, with 17 bases between. From germline, CDR1 is SGHTA and CDR2 FQGNSA. As DNA, the CDR3 is TGTGCCAGCAGCCCATCTACGGCGGGGGTCACTGAAGCTTTCTTT. Translation gives CASSPSTAGVTEAFF. The variable domain in full, with the rest retrieved from reference TRBV7-2 and TRBJ1-1, is GAGVSQSPSNKVTEKGKDVELRCDPISGHTALYWYRQSLGQGLEFLIYFQGNSAPDKSGLPSDRFSAERTGGSVSTLTIQRTQQEDSAVYLCASSPSTAGVTEAFFGQGTRLTVV.

The rearrangement links TRBV3-1 (or the pseudogene TRBV3-2) to TRBJ1-5; 9 bases are shared with TRBD1. The length of the CDR3 is 13 residues. With 5 bases clipped from V and 5 bases from J, the junction kept 1 base outside the gene matches. Germline V gene data show CDR1 as LGHDT and CDR2 as YNNKEL (reference sequence). CDR3 DNA sequence: TGTGCCAGCAGCTGGGACAGGGATCAGCCCCAGCATTTT. Its translation: CASSWDRDQPQHF.

The chain employs TRBV2 and TRBJ1-2; D is ambiguous. The CDR3 extends over 12 amino acids. V gave up 8 bases and J gave up 1 base, with 8 bases separating them. CDR1 and CDR2 (germline): SNHLY, FYNNEI. The CDR3 is CASSAGNYGYTF. CDR3 DNA sequence: TGTGCCAGCTCTGCGGGTAACTATGGCTACACCTTC.

V is TRBV5-1 and J is TRBJ2-5, with 8 nucleotides matching TRBD2. Germline V lookup: CDR1 SGHRS, CDR2 YFSETQ. V lost 4 bases, J lost 5 bases, and 13 bases stayed unmatched. This CDR3 has 16 residues. The CDR3, as DNA: TGCGCCAGCAGCCCCGGGGCAAGCGGGGGCCAGGAGACCCAGTACTTC. This encodes CASSPGASGGQETQYF. Using reference TRBV5-1 and TRBJ2-5 for the parts outside the CDR3, the full variable domain is KAGVTQTPRYLIKTRGQQVTLSCSPISGHRSVSWYQQTPGQGLQFLFEYFSETQRNKGNFPGRFSGRQFSNSRSEMNVSTLELGDSALYLCASSPGASGGQETQYFGPGTRLLVL.

On this clone: The sample contains more than one DNA sequence encoding this CDR3. The V and J genes are TRBV7-9 and TRBJ1-1; D is unclear. Germline values: CDR1 SEHNR, CDR2 FQNEAQ (reference sequence). Trimming stripped 1 base from V and 4 bases from J, with 7 bases between. The CDR3 totals 13 residues. In DNA form, the CDR3 reads TGTGCCAGCAGCTTAGTCGGAGCCACTGAAGCTTTCTTT. It yields the protein CASSLVGATEAFF.

V and J are TRBV27 and TRBJ1-6; TRBD1 matches at 11 bases. The CDR3 runs 15 residues. CDR1 MNHEY and CDR2 SMNVEV come from the germline V gene (reference sequence). Trimming removed 6 bases from V and 10 bases from J; junction bases left unmatched: 8. This chain's CDR3 is CASRSGTGGHSPLHF. The DNA of the CDR3 is TGTGCCAGCAGATCCGGGACAGGGGGACACTCACCCCTCCACTTT.

The V and J genes are TRBV18 and TRBJ2-7; 11 bases line up with TRBD1. Germline lookup yields CDR1 KGHSH and CDR2 LQKENI. The CDR3 runs 15 residues. V shed 1 base, J shed 3 bases, and the junction held 2 bases outside the gene matches. The CDR3 sequence: CASSPQGTGGYEQYF. DNA of the CDR3: TGTGCCAGCTCACCACAAGGGACAGGGGGCTACGAGCAGTACTTC. Variable domain in full (rest from reference TRBV18 and TRBJ2-7): NAGVMQNPRHLVRRRGQEARLRCSPMKGHSHVYWYRQLPEEGLKFMVYLQKENIIDESGMPKERFSAEFPKEGPSILRIQQVVRGDSAAYFCASSPQGTGGYEQYFGPGTRLTVT.

J is TRBJ1-5 and V is TRBV19; 10 bases fit TRBD1. The CDR3 spans 16 residues. Unmatched junction bases numbered 9, after V lost 7 bases and J lost 3 bases. From germline, CDR1 is LNHDA and CDR2 SQIVND (reference sequence). CDR3 loop: CASMGRDRGNNQPQHF. The CDR3 nucleotides read TGTGCCAGTATGGGACGGGACAGGGGAAACAATCAGCCCCAGCATTTT.

The chain combines TRBV4-2 with TRBJ1-2, with 10 bases aligning to TRBD1. J was trimmed by 8 bases and V by 3 bases; bases with no gene match: 12. This CDR3 contains 16 residues. Germline V gene sequence: CDR1 LGHNA, CDR2 YNFKEQ. The CDR3 loop is CASSQKGGQGVGGYTF. For the CDR3, the DNA is TGTGCCAGCAGCCAGAAGGGAGGACAGGGGGTAGGGGGCTACACCTTC.

This chain joins TRBV3-1 (or the pseudogene TRBV3-2) and TRBJ1-3, with 10 bases matching TRBD1. CDR1 is LGHDT, CDR2 YNNKEL, per germline (reference sequence). Trimming cost V 4 bases and J 4 bases; bases outside gene matches: 4. The CDR3 has 15 residues. As DNA, the CDR3 is TGTGCCAGCAGCCGTTCGACAGGGGGCGGAAACACCATATATTTT. It yields the protein CASSRSTGGGNTIYF.

The gene calls are TRBV5-4 and TRBJ1-2; no reliable D call. V gave up 2 bases and J gave up 8 bases, with 10 bases separating them. This CDR3 has 12 amino acids. The germline CDR1 and CDR2 sequences are SGHNT and YYREEE (reference sequence). CDR3 nucleotides: TGTGCCAGCAGCTTAACGGGGTGGGGCTACACCTTC. Its translation is CASSLTGWGYTF.

About this clone: Mismatch with germline at one junction end may stem from a read error. The V and J genes are TRBV12-3 or TRBV12-4 and TRBJ2-4; D might be TRBD1 (6 bases). The CDR3 has 12 residues. The CDR3 DNA reads as TGTGCCAGCAGTCCCGGACAGATTGGACCTGAATTC. Residues: CASSPGQIGPEF.

The chain carries TRBV5-1 and TRBJ2-3; unclear D gene. Trimming pared 2 bases from V and 2 bases from J, leaving 6 bases between. The germline CDR1 and CDR2 sequences are SGHRS and YFSETQ. This CDR3 is 13 amino acids long. CDR3 residues: CASSFYSTDTQYF. CDR3 nucleotide sequence: TGCGCCAGCAGCTTCTATTCCACAGATACGCAGTATTTT.